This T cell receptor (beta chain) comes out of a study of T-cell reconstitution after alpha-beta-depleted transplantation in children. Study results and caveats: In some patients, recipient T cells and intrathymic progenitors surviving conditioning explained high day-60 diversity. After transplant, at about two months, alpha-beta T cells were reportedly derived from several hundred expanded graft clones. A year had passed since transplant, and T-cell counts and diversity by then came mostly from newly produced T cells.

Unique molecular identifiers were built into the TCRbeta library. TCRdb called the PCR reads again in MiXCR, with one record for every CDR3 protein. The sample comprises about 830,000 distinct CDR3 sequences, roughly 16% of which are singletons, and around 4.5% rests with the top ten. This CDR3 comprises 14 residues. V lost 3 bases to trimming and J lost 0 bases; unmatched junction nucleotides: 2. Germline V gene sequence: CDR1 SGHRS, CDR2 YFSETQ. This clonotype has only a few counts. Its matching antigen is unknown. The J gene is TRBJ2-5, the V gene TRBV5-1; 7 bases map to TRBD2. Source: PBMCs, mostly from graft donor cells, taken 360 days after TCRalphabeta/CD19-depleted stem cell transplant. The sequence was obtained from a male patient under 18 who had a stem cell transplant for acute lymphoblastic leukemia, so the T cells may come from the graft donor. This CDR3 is CASSSLANQETQYF. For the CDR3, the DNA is TGCGCCAGCAGCTCACTAGCGAACCAAGAGACCCAGTACTTC.